The source of this TCR beta chain is a study of regulatory T cells in long-lasting Graves disease. Germline CDR1 and CDR2: SGHNT and YYREEE (reference sequence). This CDR3 is built from 16 residues. Turning to this clonotype: This sequence may be a read error, since a much larger clone differs from it by one base.

The time point was: newly diagnosed GD, antithyroid drugs for less than 3 months. Construction of the TCR library relied on RNA isolated from PBMCs. CDR3 regions were amplified by Arm-PCR using iRepertoire HTBI primers to build TCR beta libraries. In TCRdb, the multiplex PCR reads were re-called with MiXCR into one record per CDR3 protein. Seen here are 350,000 to 550,000 distinct CDR3 sequences, 15% observed once, and the top ten hold around 17%. The same sample was also used in a study of T cells in Graves' hyperthyroidism and ophthalmopathy.

V gene TRBV5-4 combines with J gene TRBJ1-2, with D perhaps TRBD1 (6 bases). The starting material was peripheral blood mononuclear cells (PBMCs), obtained at new diagnosis, from a patient treated with antithyroid drugs. The clonotype comes from a woman aged 30 to 39 with Graves disease. CDR3 residues: CASSPVQGWGDYDYTF. In nucleotides, the CDR3 is TGTGCCAGCAGCCCGGTACAGGGTTGGGGTGACTATGACTACACCTTC.